These 28 T cell receptor beta chains were sequenced from one sample in a study of T cell repertoires in cytomegalovirus infection. TCRdb used MiXCR to reprocess the reads, holding one entry per CDR3 protein. The sample comprises some 700,000 distinct CDR3 sequences, under 40% of which are singletons, and roughly 2.8% rests with the top ten. Source material: PBMCs. The receptors were sampled from a human donor in good health (CMV status not recorded). Some clones in this sample may be carry-over from other donors' samples.

The chain carries TRBV20-1 and TRBJ2-3; 11 bases are shared with TRBD2. Germline assignment: CDR1 DFQATT and CDR2 SNEGSKA (reference sequence). The ends lost 4 bases at V and 5 bases at J; junction bases unmatched: 5. CDR3 size: 14 residues. The CDR3 loop reads CSAKLAGGRDTQYF. CDR3 coding DNA: TGCAGTGCTAAGCTAGCGGGGGGCCGAGATACGCAGTATTTT.

This clonotype has a handful of counts. The rearrangement links TRBV12-5 to TRBJ1-1; D is unresolved. Germline V gives CDR1 LGHNT, CDR2 FRNRAP. The V end lost 2 bases, the J end lost 3 bases, and 10 bases lay between the germline ends. This CDR3 region has 14 residues. The CDR3, as DNA: TGTGCTAGTGGTTTGTTCCCGCTTGACACTGAAGCTTTCTTT. Its protein product is CASGLFPLDTEAFF.

This clonotype was observed a single time. The rearrangement joins TRBV5-3 to TRBJ2-2; 7 nucleotides line up with TRBD1. TRBV5-3 is labeled an ORF, and its function is uncertain. V dropped 8 bases and J dropped 2; count of bases not matched to a gene: 9. The CDR3 is made up of 15 amino acids. The CDR3: CASSPDRINTGELFF. In DNA form, the CDR3 reads TGTGCCAGCAGCCCGGACAGGATTAACACCGGGGAGCTGTTTTTT.

Worth noting for this clonotype: A single base is all that separates this from a far larger clone, so a read error is likely. The chain joins TRBV7-8 to TRBJ1-1; D call uncertain. This CDR3 comprises 12 residues. The V gene's germline CDR1 is SGHVS and CDR2 FQNEAQ. CDR3 sequence reads: CASSLANTVAFF. The CDR3 DNA sequence: TGTGCCAGCAGCTTAGCGAACACTGTAGCTTTCTTT.

The J gene is TRBJ2-2, the V gene TRBV18; no definite D call. The V gene's germline CDR1 is KGHSH and CDR2 LQKENI. There are 13 residues in the CDR3. V dropped 0 bases and J dropped 6 bases, with 5 bases sitting between them. DNA of the CDR3: TGTGCCAGCTCACCACCTTTCCCCGGGGAGCTGTTTTTT. This gives the protein CASSPPFPGELFF. The whole variable domain, remainder taken from reference TRBV18 and TRBJ2-2, is NAGVMQNPRHLVRRRGQEARLRCSPMKGHSHVYWYRQLPEEGLKFMVYLQKENIIDESGMPKERFSAEFPKEGPSILRIQQVVRGDSAAYFCASSPPFPGELFFGEGSRLTVL.

The rearrangement uses TRBV6-2 or TRBV6-3 and TRBJ2-1, with TRBD1 as a possible D gene (6 bases). This CDR3 is built from 14 residues. The V gene lost 5 bases and the J gene lost 13 bases, with 21 bases spanning the gap. CDR1 is MNHEY, CDR2 SVGEGT, per germline. CDR3 loop: CASSHPGGTRNQFF. Written as DNA, the CDR3 is TGTGCCAGCAGTCACCCTGGGGGCACACGGAATCAGTTCTTC.

The rearrangement links TRBV7-3 to TRBJ2-5, with a tentative D call TRBD1 (6 bases). The CDR3 sequence is 15 residues long. CDR1 is SGHTA and CDR2 is FQGTGA in the germline V gene. The V end lost 5 bases, the J end lost 4 bases, and 17 bases lay between the germline ends. CDR3 loop: CASSTSTGLGETQYF. In DNA, the CDR3 is TGTGCCAGCAGCACCTCTACAGGGTTGGGAGAGACCCAGTACTTC.

This clonotype was seen a few times. The chain joins TRBV6-6 to TRBJ1-5; D ambiguous. Per germline, CDR1 MNHNY and CDR2 SVGAGI (reference sequence). V shed 5 bases and J shed 8 bases, with 10 bases lying between them. The CDR3 loop spans 12 amino acids. CDR3 DNA sequence: TGTGCCAGCAGTCCCCCGGCTGAGCCCCAGCATTTT. Protein: CASSPPAEPQHF.

The V and J genes are TRBV19 and TRBJ1-2; D perhaps matches TRBD1 (5 bases). CDR3 length: 16 amino acids. V lost 3 bases and J lost 1, with 15 bases in between. From germline, CDR1 is LNHDA and CDR2 SQIVND (reference sequence). The CDR3 DNA follows: TGTGCCAGTAGTATGAGTTGGACACCGAGTAACTATGGCTACACCTTC. Encoded protein: CASSMSWTPSNYGYTF. Together with reference TRBV19 and TRBJ1-2, the CDR3 gives the full variable domain: DGGITQSPKYLFRKEGQNVTLSCEQNLNHDAMYWYRQDPGQGLRLIYYSQIVNDFQKGDIAEGYSVSREKKESFPLTVTSAQKNPTAFYLCASSMSWTPSNYGYTFGSGTRLTVV.

To note about this clonotype: Because the CDR3 is missing its conserved closing phenylalanine or tryptophan, this is likely a read error. V usage is TRBV5-3 and J usage is TRBJ1-1; perhaps TRBD1 as D (6 bases). TRBV5-3 is placed among ORFs of uncertain function. The CDR3 totals 15 residues. V lost 8 bases and J lost 1, with 18 bases in between. CDR3 in DNA: TGTGCCAGCCCATTGATGAAAGGGGGGAACACTGAAGCTTTCTGT. Translating gives CASPLMKGGNTEAFC.

This clonotype was counted between two and nine times. The CDR3 DNA reads TGTGCCAGCAGCTTAGGATTGAGAACAGGGGATTCCACTGAAGCTTTCTTT. This encodes CASSLGLRTGDSTEAFF. The rearrangement uses TRBV11-2 and TRBJ1-1, with TRBD1 matching 7 bases. V lost 1 base and J lost 4; bases outside the gene matches: 12. The CDR3 is 17 residues long. Germline V gene sequence: CDR1 SGHAT, CDR2 FQNNGV.

The chain joins TRBV28 to TRBJ2-5; D is perhaps TRBD1 (6 bases). V dropped 1 base and J dropped 3 bases, with 24 bases sitting between them. Germline CDR1 and CDR2: MDHEN and SYDVKM. This CDR3 comprises 19 residues. The CDR3 here is CASSLSPTGSLVIEETQYF. The CDR3 DNA reads TGTGCCAGCAGTTTATCCCCCACAGGGTCGCTGGTTATCGAAGAGACCCAGTACTTC.

V gene TRBV9 combines with J gene TRBJ2-3, with D perhaps assigned TRBD1 or TRBD2 (5 bases each). Germline values: CDR1 SGDLS, CDR2 YYNGEE. The CDR3 is 15 residues long. Trimming removed 3 bases from V and 4 bases from J, with 15 bases in between. CDR3 sequence (DNA): TGTGCCAGCAGCGCTAAGGGGACCCTTCCAGATACGCAGTATTTT. Encoded protein: CASSAKGTLPDTQYF.

Written as DNA, the CDR3 is TGTGCCAGCAGCACAAAAGGGTACGGTCAAGAGACCCAGTACTTC. Protein: CASSTKGYGQETQYF. The rearrangement uses TRBV6-8 and TRBJ2-5, with D hard to call. Trimming removed 6 bases at V and 2 bases at J, with 16 bases between. CDR3 size: 15 residues. CDR1 is MNHGY, CDR2 SAAAGT, per germline.

V and J are TRBV28 and TRBJ1-2; no reliable D call. CDR3 length equals 13 residues. The V end lost 5 bases, the J end lost 7 bases, and 14 bases lay between the germline ends. Germline V gives CDR1 MDHEN, CDR2 SYDVKM. DNA for the CDR3: TGTGCCAGCAGTCGTGGATCCGAACTTGGCTACACCTTC. This translates into CASSRGSELGYTF.

This clonotype has a count of ten or more. V usage is TRBV7-2 and J usage is TRBJ2-1; D might be TRBD2 (5 bases). CDR3 length equals 16 residues. Trimming took off 2 bases at V and 0 bases at J, with 11 bases between the two ends. Germline V lookup: CDR1 SGHTA, CDR2 FQGNSA. CDR3 nucleotide sequence: TGTGCCAGCAGCTTATTCGGCGGGTCCTCCTACAATGAGCAGTTCTTC. This codes for CASSLFGGSSYNEQFF.

V and J are TRBV7-3 and TRBJ1-1; D remains unclear. This CDR3 has 17 residues. Trimming took off 5 bases at V and 0 bases at J, with 19 bases between the two ends. CDR1 and CDR2 (germline): SGHTA, FQGTGA. CDR3 sequence (DNA): TGTGCCAGCAGCCTACGGCCGTCACAGTCCATGAACACTGAAGCTTTCTTT. Protein: CASSLRPSQSMNTEAFF.

This clonotype occurred a few times. The gene calls are TRBV27 and TRBJ2-3; a possible D gene is TRBD2 (6 bases). CDR1 and CDR2 (germline): MNHEY, SMNVEV (reference sequence). The length of the CDR3 is 14 residues. V gave up 0 bases and J gave up 2 bases, with 6 bases separating them. The CDR3 loop reads CASSLSDYTDTQYF. The CDR3 DNA reads as TGTGCCAGCAGTTTATCGGACTACACAGATACGCAGTATTTT.

This clonotype has just a few counts. The V and J genes are TRBV25-1 and TRBJ2-1; 7 bases align to TRBD2. This CDR3 is 12 amino acids long. V dropped 8 bases and J dropped 7; count of bases not matched to a gene: 5. CDR1 is MGHDK and CDR2 is SYGVNS in the germline V gene. CDR3 nucleotide sequence: TGTGCCAGCGGGGGGGGGTCGAATGAGCAGTTCTTC. It translates to CASGGGSNEQFF.

The chain combines TRBV19 with TRBJ2-1; 9 bases fit TRBD1. Germline assignment: CDR1 LNHDA and CDR2 SQIVND (reference sequence). This CDR3 has 15 residues. J gave up 5 bases and V 7 bases, and 9 bases lay outside the gene matches. The CDR3 sequence: CASTRGTGYHNEQFF. Here the CDR3 DNA reads TGTGCCAGTACCCGAGGGACAGGGTATCACAATGAGCAGTTCTTC.

The CDR3 region is CASSPDRGDEKLFF. CDR3 sequence (DNA): TGTGCCAGTAGTCCGGACAGGGGAGATGAAAAACTGTTTTTT. The rearrangement links TRBV19 to TRBJ1-4; 9 bases line up with TRBD1. This CDR3 has 14 amino acids. Looked up from germline, CDR1 is LNHDA and CDR2 is SQIVND (reference sequence). Unmatched junction bases numbered 4, after V lost 5 bases and J lost 6 bases.

J is TRBJ2-7 and V is TRBV20-1, with TRBD2 as a possible D gene (5 bases). CDR3 length equals 12 residues. Germline-derived CDR1 and CDR2 are DFQATT and SNEGSKA (reference sequence). Trimming shortened V by 6 bases and J by 2 bases, and 11 bases separated the two germline ends. CDR3 in DNA: TGCAGTGCCGCCCGGGGTACCTACGAGCAGTACTTC. Translated, it gives CSAARGTYEQYF.

The chain joins TRBV7-2 to TRBJ2-1; no clear D. CDR3 size: 12 residues. V shed 2 bases and J shed 8 bases, with 7 bases lying between them. Germline V gene data show CDR1 as SGHTA and CDR2 as FQGNSA. The CDR3 sequence is CASSLRFYEQFF. CDR3 DNA: TGTGCCAGCAGCTTAAGGTTCTATGAGCAGTTCTTC.

This clonotype was detected a few times. The chain is built from TRBV28 and TRBJ1-1; no clear D. The germline V gene has CDR1 MDHEN and CDR2 SYDVKM. The V end was cut by 4 bases, the J end by 3 bases, with 9 bases between. The CDR3 covers 13 residues. Here the CDR3 reads CASSWNVDTEAFF. As DNA, the CDR3 is TGTGCCAGCAGTTGGAACGTGGACACTGAAGCTTTCTTT.

This clonotype was observed a handful of times. The chain employs TRBV20-1 and TRBJ2-7; 7 bases line up with TRBD1. V shed 5 bases and J 0 bases; nucleotides not matched to a gene: 4. The CDR3 covers 13 residues. From germline, CDR1 is DFQATT and CDR2 SNEGSKA (reference sequence). In DNA form, the CDR3 reads TGCAGTGCTCCGGGACAGAGCTCCTACGAGCAGTACTTC. This codes for CSAPGQSSYEQYF.

This sequence joins TRBV6-5 and TRBJ2-4; 8 bases map to TRBD1. Trimming at V came to 5 bases and at J to 8 bases, leaving 8 bases not matched to a gene. CDR1 is MNHEY and CDR2 is SVGAGI in the germline V gene. The CDR3 sequence is 14 residues long. CDR3 bases: TGTGCCAGCAGTAGGGACAGGAGGGTGGACATTCAGTACTTC. It specifies CASSRDRRVDIQYF.

The V and J genes are TRBV19 and TRBJ2-1; D ambiguous. Germline-derived CDR1 and CDR2 are LNHDA and SQIVND (reference sequence). V was shortened by 0 bases and J by 4 bases, with 4 bases between the two germline ends. The CDR3 runs to 13 residues. The CDR3: CASSIDGYNEQFF. The CDR3 DNA reads TGTGCCAGTAGTATAGATGGGTACAATGAGCAGTTCTTC.

About this clonotype: Just one base apart from a much larger clone, this may be a read error. The CDR3, as DNA: TGTGCCAGCAGCTTAGACGCTAGCGGAACCTACGAGCAGTTCTTC. It encodes CASSLDASGTYEQFF. V and J are TRBV7-8 and TRBJ2-7; 7 nucleotides agree with TRBD2. The DNA matches TRBJ2-1 better at its end, which makes the J call doubtful. CDR3 length equals 15 residues. Looked up from germline, CDR1 is SGHVS and CDR2 is FQNEAQ.